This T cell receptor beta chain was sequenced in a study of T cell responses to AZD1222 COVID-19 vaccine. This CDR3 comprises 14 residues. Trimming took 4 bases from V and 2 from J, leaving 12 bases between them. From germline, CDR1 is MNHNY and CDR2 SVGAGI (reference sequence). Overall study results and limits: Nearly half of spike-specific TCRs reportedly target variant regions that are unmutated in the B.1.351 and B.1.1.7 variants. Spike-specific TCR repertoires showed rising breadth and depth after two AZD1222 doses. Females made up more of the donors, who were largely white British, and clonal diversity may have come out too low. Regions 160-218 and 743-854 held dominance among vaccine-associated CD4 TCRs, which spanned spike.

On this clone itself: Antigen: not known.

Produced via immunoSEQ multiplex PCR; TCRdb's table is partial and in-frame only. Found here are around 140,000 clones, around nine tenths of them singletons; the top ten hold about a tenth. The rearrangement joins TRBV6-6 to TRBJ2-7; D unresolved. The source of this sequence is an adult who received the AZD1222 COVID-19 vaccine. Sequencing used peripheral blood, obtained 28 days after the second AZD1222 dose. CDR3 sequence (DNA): TGTGCCAGCAGTTCAGACCCAGAAGCCTACGAGCAGTACTTC. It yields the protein CASSSDPEAYEQYF.